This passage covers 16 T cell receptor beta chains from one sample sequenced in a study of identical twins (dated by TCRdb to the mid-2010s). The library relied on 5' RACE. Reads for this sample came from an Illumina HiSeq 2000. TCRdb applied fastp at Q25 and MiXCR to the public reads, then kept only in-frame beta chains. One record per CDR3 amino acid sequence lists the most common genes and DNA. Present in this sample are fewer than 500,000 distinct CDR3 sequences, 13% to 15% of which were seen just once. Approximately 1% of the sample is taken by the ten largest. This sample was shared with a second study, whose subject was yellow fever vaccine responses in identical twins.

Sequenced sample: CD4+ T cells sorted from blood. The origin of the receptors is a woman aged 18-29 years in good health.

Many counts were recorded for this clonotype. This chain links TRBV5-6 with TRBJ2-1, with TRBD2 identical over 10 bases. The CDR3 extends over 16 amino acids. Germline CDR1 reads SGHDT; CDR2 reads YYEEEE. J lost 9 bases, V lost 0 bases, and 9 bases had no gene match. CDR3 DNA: TGTGCCAGCAGCTTGGTACAGCGGGGGGGAGTGGTTGAGCAGTTCTTC. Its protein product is CASSLVQRGGVVEQFF.

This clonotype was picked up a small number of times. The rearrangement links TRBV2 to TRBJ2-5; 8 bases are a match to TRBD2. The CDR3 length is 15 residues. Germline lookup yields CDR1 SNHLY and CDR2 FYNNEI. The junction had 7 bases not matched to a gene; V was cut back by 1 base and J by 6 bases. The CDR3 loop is CASSEVSGGSKTQYF. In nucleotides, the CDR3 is TGTGCCAGCAGTGAAGTTTCGGGAGGGTCGAAGACCCAGTACTTC.

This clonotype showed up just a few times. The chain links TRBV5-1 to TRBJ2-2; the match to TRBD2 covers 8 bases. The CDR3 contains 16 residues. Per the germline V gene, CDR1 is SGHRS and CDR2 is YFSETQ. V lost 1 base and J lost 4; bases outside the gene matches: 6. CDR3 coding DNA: TGCGCCAGCAGCTTGACGGGACTAGTGTCCACCGGGGAGCTGTTTTTT. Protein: CASSLTGLVSTGELFF.

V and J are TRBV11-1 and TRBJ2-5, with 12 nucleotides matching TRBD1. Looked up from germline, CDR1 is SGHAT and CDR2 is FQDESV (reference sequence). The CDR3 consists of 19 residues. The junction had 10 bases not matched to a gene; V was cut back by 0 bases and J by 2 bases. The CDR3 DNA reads TGTGCCAGCAGCTTAGCCGGGACAGGGGGCGCTGGGCTACAAGAGACCCAGTACTTC. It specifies CASSLAGTGGAGLQETQYF.

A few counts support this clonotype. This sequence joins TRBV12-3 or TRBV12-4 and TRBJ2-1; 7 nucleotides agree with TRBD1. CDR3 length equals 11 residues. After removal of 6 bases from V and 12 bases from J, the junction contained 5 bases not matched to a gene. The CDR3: CASSQDRAQFF. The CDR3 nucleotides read TGTGCCAGCAGCCAAGACAGGGCGCAGTTCTTC.

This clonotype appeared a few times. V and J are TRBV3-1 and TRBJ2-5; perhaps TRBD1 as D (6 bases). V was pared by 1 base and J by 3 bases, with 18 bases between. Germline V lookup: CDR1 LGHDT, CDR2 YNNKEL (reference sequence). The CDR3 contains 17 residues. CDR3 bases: TGTGCCAGCAGCCAAGGGGGGCCAGGGCGTAGAAAAGAGACCCAGTACTTC. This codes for CASSQGGPGRRKETQYF.

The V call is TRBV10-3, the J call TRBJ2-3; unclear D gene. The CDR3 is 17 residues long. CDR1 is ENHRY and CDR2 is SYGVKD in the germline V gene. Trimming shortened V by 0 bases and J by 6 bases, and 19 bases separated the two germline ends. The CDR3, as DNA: TGTGCCATCAGTGAGTCGGGCGCGACCCCTGTCCGGGATACGCAGTATTTT. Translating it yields CAISESGATPVRDTQYF.

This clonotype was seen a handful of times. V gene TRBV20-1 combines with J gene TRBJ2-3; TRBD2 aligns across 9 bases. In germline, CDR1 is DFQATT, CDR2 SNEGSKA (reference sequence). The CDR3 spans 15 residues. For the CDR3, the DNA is TGCAGCACTGGGCTAGCGGGGCCTAGCACAGATACGCAGTATTTT. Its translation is CSTGLAGPSTDTQYF.

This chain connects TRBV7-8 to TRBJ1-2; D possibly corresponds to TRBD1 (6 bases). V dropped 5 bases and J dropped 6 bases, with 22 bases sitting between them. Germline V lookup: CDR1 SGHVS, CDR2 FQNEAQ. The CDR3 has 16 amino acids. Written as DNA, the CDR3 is TGTGCCAGCAGCGACGCATTGGGCAGGGGAGAGGATGGCTACACCTTC. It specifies CASSDALGRGEDGYTF.

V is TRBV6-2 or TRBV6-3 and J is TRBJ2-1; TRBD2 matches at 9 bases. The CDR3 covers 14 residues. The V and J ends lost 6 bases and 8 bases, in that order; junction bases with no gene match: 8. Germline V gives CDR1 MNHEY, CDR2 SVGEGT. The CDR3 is CASSLRGGRDEQFF. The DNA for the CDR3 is TGTGCCAGCAGCTTGCGGGGGGGGAGAGATGAGCAGTTCTTC.

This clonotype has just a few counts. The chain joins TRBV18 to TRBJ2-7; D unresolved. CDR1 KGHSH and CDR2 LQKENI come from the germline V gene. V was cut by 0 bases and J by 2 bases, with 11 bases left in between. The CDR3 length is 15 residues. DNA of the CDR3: TGTGCCAGCTCACCACCCGGACGCCCAGCCTACGAGCAGTACTTC. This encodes CASSPPGRPAYEQYF.

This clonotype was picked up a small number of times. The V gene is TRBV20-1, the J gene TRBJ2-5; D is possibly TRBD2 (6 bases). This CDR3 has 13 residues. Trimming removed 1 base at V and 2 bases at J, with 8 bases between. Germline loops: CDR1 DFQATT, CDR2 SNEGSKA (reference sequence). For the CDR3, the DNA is TGCAGTGCTAGAGGCGGGAAGCAAGAGACCCAGTACTTC. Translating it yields CSARGGKQETQYF.

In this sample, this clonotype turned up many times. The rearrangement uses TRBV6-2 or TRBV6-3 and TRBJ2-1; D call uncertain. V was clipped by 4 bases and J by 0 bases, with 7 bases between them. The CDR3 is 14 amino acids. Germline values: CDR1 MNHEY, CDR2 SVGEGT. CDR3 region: CASSSLSSYNEQFF. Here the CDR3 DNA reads TGTGCCAGCAGTTCTCTTAGCTCCTACAATGAGCAGTTCTTC.

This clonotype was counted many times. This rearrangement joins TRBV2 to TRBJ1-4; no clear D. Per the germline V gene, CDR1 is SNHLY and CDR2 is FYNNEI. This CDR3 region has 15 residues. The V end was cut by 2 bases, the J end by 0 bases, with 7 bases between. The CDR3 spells CASSENPTTNEKLFF. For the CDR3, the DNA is TGTGCCAGCAGTGAAAACCCCACAACTAATGAAAAACTGTTTTTT.

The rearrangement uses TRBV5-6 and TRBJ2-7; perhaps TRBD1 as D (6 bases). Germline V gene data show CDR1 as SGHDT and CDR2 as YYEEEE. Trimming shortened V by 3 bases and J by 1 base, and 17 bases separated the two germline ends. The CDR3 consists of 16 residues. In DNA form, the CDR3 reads TGTGCCAGCAGCTGGACCTCTAGGGACAAATCCTACGAGCAGTACTTC. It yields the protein CASSWTSRDKSYEQYF.

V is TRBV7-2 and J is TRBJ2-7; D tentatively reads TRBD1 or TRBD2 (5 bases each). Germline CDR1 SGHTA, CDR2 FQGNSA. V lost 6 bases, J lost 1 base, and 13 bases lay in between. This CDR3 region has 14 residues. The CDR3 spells CASSTGPASYEQYF. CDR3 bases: TGTGCCAGCAGTACGGGGCCAGCTTCCTACGAGCAGTACTTC.